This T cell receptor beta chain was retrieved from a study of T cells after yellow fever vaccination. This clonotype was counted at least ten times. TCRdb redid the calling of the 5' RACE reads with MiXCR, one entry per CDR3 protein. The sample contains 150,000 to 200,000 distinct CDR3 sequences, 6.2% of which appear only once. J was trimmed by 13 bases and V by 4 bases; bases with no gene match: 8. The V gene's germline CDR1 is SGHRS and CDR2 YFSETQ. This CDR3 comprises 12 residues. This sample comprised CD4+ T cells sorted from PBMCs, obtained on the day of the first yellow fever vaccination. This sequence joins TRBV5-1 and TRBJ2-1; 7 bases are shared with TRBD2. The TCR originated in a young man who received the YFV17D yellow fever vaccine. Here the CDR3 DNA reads TGCGCCAGCAGCCCCCTGAGCGGGGCTCAGTTCTTC. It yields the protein CASSPLSGAQFF.